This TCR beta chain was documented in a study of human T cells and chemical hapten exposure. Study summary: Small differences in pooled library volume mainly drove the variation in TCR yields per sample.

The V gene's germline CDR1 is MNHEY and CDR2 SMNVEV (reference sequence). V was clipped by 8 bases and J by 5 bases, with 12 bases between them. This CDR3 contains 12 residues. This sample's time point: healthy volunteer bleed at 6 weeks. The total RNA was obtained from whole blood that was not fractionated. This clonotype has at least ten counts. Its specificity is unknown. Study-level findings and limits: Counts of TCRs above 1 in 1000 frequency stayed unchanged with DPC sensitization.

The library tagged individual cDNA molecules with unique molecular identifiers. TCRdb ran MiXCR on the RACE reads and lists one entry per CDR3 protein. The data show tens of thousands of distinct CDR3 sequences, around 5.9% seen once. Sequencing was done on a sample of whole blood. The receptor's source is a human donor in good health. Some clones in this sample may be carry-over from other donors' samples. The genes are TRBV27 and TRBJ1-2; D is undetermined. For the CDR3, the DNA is TGTGCCAGCTTCCTACCAGTGTATGGCTACACCTTC. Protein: CASFLPVYGYTF.